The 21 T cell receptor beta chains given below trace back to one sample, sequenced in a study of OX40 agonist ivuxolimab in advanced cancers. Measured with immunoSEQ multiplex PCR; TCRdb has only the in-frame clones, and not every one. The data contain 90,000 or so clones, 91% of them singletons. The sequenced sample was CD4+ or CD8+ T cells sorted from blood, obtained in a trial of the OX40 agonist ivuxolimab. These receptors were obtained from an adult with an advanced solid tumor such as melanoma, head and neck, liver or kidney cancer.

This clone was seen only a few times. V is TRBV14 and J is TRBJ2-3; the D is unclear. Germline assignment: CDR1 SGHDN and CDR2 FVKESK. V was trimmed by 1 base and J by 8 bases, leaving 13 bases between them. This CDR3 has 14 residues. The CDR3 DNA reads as TGTGCCAGCAGCCAAGGTGCTCGTTCAGTTACGCAGTATTTT. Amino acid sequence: CASSQGARSVTQYF.

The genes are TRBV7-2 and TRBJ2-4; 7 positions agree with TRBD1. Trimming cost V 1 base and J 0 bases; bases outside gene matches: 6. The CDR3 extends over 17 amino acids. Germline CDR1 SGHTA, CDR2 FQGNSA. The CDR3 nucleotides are TGTGCCAGCAGCTTAGATACAGGGGCCCTAGCCAAAAACATTCAGTACTTC. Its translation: CASSLDTGALAKNIQYF.

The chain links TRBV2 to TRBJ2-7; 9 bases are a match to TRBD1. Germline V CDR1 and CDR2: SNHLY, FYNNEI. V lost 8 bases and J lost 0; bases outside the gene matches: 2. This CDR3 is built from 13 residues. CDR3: CASEQGASYEQYF. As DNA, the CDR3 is TGTGCCAGCGAACAGGGGGCCTCCTACGAGCAGTACTTC. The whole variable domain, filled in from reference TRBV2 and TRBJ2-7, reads EPEVTQTPSHQVTQMGQEVILRCVPISNHLYFYWYRQILGQKVEFLVSFYNNEISEKSEIFDDQFSVERPDGSNFTLKIRSTKLEDSAMYFCASEQGASYEQYFGPGTRLTVT.

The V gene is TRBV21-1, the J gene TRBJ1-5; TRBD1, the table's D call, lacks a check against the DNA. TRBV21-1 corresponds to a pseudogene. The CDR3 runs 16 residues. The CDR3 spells CASRKKKRQGDQPQHF. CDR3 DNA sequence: TGTGCCAGCAGGAAAAAGAAGAGGCAGGGGGATCAGCCCCAGCATTTT.

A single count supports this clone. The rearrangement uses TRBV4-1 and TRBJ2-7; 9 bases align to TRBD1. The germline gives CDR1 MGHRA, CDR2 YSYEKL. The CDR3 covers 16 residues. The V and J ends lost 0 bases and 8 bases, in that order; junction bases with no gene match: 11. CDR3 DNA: TGCGCCAGCAGCCAAGAATCCGGGACAGGGATAGGTAAGCAGTACTTC. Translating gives CASSQESGTGIGKQYF.

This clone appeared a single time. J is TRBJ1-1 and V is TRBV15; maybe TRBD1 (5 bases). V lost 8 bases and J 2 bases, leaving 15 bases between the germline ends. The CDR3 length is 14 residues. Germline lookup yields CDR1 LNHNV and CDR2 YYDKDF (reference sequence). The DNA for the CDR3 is TGTGCCACCGGGGAGGCAGGGCCAAACACTGAAGCTTTCTTT. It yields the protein CATGEAGPNTEAFF.

The CDR3 DNA follows: TGTGCCAGCAGCATAACTAGCTGGGGGGGGCGGGAGACCCAGTACTTC. This sequence encodes CASSITSWGGRETQYF. The rearrangement joins TRBV7-8 to TRBJ2-5, with D tentatively TRBD2 (7 bases). V was shortened by 5 bases and J by 5 bases, with 21 bases between the two germline ends. The CDR3 has 16 amino acids. CDR1 is SGHVS, CDR2 FQNEAQ, per germline.

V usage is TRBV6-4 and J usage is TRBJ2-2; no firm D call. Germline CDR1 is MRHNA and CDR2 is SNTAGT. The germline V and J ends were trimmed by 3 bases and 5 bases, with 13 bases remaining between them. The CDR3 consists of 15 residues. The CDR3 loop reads CASSEGLGWTGELFF. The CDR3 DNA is TGTGCCAGCAGTGAAGGTCTAGGGTGGACCGGGGAGCTGTTTTTT.

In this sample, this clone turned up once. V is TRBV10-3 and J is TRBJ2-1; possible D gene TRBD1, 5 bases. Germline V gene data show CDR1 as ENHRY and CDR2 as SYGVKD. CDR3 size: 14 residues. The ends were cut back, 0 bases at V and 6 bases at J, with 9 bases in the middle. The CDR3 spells CAISESGQGNEQFF. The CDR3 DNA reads TGTGCCATCAGTGAGTCGGGGCAAGGCAATGAGCAGTTCTTC.

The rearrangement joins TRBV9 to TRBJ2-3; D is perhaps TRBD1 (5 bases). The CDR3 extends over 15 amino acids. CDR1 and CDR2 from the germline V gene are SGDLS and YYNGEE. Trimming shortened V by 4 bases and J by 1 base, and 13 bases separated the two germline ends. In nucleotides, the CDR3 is TGTGCCAGCAGCTGGGGCGCGTCAGGCACAGATACGCAGTATTTT. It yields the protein CASSWGASGTDTQYF.

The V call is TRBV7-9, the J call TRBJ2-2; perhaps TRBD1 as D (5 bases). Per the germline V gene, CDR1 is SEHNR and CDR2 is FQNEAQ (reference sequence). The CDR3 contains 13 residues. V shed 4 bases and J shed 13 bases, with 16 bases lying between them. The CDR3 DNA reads TGTGCCAGCAGCTCCCAGTCTCAGCAGGGGCTGTTTTTT. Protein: CASSSQSQQGLFF.

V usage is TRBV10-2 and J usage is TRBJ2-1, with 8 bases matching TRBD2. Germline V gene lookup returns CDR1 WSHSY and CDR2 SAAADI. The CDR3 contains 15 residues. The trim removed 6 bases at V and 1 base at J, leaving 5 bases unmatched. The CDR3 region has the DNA TGCGCCAGCAGCGAGCGGGAGTATTCCTACAATGAGCAGTTCTTC. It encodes CASSEREYSYNEQFF.

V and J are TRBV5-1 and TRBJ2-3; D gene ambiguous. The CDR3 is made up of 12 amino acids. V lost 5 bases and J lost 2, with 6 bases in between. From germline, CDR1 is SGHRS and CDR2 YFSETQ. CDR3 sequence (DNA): TGCGCCAGCAGGCAGGACACAGATACGCAGTATTTT. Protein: CASRQDTDTQYF.

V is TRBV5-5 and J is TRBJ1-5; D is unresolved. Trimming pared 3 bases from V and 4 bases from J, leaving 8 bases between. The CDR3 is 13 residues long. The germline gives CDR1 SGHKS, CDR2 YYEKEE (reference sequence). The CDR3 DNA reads TGTGCCAGCAGCTCTGGCCCGAATCAGCCCCAGCATTTT. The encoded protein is CASSSGPNQPQHF.

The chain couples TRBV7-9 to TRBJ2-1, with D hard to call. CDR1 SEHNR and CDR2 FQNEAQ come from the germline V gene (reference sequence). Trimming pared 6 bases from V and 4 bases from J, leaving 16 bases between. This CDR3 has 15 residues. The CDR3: CASRVGWGSYNEQFF. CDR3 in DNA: TGTGCCAGCAGGGTAGGGTGGGGTTCTTACAATGAGCAGTTCTTC.

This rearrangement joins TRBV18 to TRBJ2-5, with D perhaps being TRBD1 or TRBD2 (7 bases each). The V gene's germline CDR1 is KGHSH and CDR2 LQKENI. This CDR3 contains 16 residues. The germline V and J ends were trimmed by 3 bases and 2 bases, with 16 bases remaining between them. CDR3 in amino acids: CASSPGGGQPQETQYF. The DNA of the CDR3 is TGTGCCAGCTCACCGGGCGGGGGACAGCCACAAGAGACCCAGTACTTC.

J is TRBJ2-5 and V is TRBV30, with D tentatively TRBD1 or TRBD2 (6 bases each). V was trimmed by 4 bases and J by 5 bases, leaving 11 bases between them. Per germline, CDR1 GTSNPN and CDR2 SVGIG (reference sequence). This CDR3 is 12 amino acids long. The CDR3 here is CAWNVGGETQYF. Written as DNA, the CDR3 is TGTGCCTGGAATGTAGGGGGGGAGACCCAGTACTTC.

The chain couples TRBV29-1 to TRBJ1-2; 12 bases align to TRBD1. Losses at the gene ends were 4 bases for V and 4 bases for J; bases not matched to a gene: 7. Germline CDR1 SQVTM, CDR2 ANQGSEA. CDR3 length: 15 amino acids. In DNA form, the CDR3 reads TGCAGCGTTGCACCGGGACAGGGGGCTCCCTATGGCTACACCTTC. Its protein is CSVAPGQGAPYGYTF.

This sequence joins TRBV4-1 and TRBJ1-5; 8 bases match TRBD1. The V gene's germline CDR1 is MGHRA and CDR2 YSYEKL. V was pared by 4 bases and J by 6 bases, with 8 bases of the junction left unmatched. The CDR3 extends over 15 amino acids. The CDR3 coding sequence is TGCGCCAGCAGCCTAGATGGACAGGGTGGTCAGCCCCAGCATTTT. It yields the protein CASSLDGQGGQPQHF.

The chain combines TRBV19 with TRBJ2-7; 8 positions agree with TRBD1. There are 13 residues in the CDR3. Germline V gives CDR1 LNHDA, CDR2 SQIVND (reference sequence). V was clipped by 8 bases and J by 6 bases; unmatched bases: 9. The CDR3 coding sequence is TGTGCCAGTGCCCGGGACAGGTTTGCCGAGCAGTACTTC. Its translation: CASARDRFAEQYF.

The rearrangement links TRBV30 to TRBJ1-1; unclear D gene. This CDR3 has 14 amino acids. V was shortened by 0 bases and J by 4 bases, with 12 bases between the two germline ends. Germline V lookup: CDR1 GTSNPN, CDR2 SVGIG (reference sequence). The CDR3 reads CAWSVRGFGTEAFF. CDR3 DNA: TGTGCCTGGAGTGTACGAGGGTTCGGCACTGAAGCTTTCTTT.